This T cell receptor beta chain was observed in a study of T-cell memory formation after mild COVID-19. Points from the study as a whole: CD4/CD8 balance held among clones contracting day 15 to 85, and later expanders leaned CD4+. Some clones that responded were present in memory (sampled pre-infection), which suggests cross-reactive memory joined. For contracting clones, CD4+ ones sat mainly in CM and EM, CD8+ in EMRA.

The CDR3 sequence is 13 residues long. V lost 10 bases and J lost 1, with 13 bases in between. In germline, CDR1 is SGHVS, CDR2 FQNEAQ. Only a few counts were recorded for this clonotype. The antigen is undetermined. TCRdb analysed the 5' RACE reads with MiXCR anew, one entry per CDR3 protein. Of about 620,000 distinct CDR3 sequences detected, about a sixth appear once; the ten largest clones hold more than 10%. Sequencing was done on a sample of PBMCs or a T cell subset sorted from them (not recorded which). This TCR was sampled from an adult woman who had mild COVID-19 (a few samples of this study predate the infection). Cell type and time point are not known. The V call is TRBV7-8, the J call TRBJ2-5; either TRBD1 or TRBD2 may fit D (5 bases each). CDR3 coding DNA: TGTGCCAATGGGGGATTAACCCAAGAGACCCAGTACTTC. Residues: CANGGLTQETQYF.